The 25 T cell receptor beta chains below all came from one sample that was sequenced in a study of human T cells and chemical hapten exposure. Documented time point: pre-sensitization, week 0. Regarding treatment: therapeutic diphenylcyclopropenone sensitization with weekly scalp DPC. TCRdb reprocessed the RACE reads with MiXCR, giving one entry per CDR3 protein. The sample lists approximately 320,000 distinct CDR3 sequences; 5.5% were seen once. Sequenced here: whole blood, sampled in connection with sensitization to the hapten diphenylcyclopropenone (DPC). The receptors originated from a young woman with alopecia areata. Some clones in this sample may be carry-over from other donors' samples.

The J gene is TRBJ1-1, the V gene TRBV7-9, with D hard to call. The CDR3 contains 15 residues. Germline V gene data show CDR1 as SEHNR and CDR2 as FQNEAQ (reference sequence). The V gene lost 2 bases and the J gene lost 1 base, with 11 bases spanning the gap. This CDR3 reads CASSLQGVRNTEAFF. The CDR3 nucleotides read TGTGCCAGCAGCTTACAAGGCGTCAGGAACACTGAAGCTTTCTTT.

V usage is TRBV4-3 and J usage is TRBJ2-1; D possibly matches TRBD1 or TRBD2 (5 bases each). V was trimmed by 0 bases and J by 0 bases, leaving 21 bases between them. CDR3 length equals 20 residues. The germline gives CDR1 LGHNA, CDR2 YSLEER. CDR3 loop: CASSQDWGSLYPSSYNEQFF. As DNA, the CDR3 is TGCGCCAGCAGCCAAGATTGGGGGTCCCTCTATCCAAGCTCCTACAATGAGCAGTTCTTC.

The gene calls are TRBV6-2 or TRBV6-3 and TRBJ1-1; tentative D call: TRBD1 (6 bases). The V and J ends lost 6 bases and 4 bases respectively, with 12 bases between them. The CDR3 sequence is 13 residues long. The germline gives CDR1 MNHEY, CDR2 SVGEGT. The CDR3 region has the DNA TGTGCCAGCAGCGCACGACAGGCCACTGAAGCTTTCTTT. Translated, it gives CASSARQATEAFF.

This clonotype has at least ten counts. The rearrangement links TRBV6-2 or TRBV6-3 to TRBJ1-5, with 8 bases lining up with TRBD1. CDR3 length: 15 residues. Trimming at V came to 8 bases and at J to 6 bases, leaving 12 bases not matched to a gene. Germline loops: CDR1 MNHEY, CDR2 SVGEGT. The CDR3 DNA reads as TGTGCCAGCCATTCTTTGGACAGGGCCGGTCAGCCCCAGCATTTT. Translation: CASHSLDRAGQPQHF.

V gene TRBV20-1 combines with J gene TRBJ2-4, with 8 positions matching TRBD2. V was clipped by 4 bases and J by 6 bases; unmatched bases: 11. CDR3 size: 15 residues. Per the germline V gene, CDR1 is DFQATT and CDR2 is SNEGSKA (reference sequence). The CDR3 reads CSATLGLGPLNIQYF. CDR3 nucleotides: TGCAGTGCTACCCTGGGACTAGGACCTTTAAACATTCAGTACTTC.

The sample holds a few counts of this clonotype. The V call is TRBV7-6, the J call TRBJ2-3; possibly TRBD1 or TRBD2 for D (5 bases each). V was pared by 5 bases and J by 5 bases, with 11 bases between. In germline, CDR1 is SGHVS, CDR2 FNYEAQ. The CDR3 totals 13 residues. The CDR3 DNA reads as TGTGCCAGCAGCAAAGGGACCTTAGATACGCAGTATTTT. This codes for CASSKGTLDTQYF.

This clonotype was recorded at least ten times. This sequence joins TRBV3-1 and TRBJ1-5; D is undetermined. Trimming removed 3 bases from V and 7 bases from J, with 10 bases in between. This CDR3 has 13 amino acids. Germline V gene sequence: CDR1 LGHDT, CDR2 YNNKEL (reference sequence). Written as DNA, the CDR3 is TGTGCCAGCAGCCAGGGATTATTGCAGCCCCAGCATTTT. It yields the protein CASSQGLLQPQHF.

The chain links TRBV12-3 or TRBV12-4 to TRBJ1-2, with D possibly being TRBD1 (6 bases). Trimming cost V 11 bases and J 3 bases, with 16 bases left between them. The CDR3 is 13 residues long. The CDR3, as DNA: TGTGCCGTACTGCCAGGGGACGACTATGGCTACACCTTC. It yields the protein CAVLPGDDYGYTF.

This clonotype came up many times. The CDR3 region has the DNA TGTGCCAGCAGCCCAGGGACTAGCGGGGTCGTGGCCCAGTACTTC. Translation: CASSPGTSGVVAQYF. This chain uses TRBV7-2 with TRBJ2-5, with TRBD2 matching 13 bases. Germline V gene lookup returns CDR1 SGHTA and CDR2 FQGNSA. The V gene end was trimmed by 5 bases and the J gene end by 9 bases; junction bases not matched to a gene: 9. This CDR3 is 15 amino acids long.

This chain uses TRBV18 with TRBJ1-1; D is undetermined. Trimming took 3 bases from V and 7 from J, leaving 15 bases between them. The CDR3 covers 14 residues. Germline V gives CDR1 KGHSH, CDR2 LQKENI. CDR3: CASSPSQSPNEAFF. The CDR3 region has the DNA TGTGCCAGCTCACCCTCCCAGAGCCCGAATGAAGCTTTCTTT.

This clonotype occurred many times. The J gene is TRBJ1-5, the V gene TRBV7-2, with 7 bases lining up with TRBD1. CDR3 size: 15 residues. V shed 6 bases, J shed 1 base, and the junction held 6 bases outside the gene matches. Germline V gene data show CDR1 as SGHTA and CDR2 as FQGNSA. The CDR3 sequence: CASSIGRGSNQPQHF. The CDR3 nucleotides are TGTGCCAGCAGTATCGGCAGGGGGAGCAATCAGCCCCAGCATTTT.

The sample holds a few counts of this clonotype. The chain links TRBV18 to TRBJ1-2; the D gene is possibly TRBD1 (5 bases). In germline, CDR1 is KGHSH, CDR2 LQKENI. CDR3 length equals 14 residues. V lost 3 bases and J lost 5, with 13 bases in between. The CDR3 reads CASSPGTAFYGYTF. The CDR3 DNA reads TGTGCCAGCTCACCCGGGACTGCTTTTTATGGCTACACCTTC.

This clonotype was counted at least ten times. CDR3 bases: TGTGCCAGCAGCCATACCGCGTCCCGGTTTGGGAGTGAAAAACTGTTTTTT. The encoded protein is CASSHTASRFGSEKLFF. This rearrangement joins TRBV4-2 to TRBJ1-4, with D unresolved. V was clipped by 3 bases and J by 7 bases, with 21 bases between them. This CDR3 region has 17 residues. The germline V gene has CDR1 LGHNA and CDR2 YNFKEQ.

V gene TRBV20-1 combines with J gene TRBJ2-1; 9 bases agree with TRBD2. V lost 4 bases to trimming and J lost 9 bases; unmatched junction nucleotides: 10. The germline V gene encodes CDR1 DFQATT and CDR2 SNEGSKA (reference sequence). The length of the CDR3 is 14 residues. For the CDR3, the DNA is TGCAGTGCTAAGGGCCTAGCGGGGAAGGGTGAGCAGTTCTTC. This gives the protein CSAKGLAGKGEQFF.

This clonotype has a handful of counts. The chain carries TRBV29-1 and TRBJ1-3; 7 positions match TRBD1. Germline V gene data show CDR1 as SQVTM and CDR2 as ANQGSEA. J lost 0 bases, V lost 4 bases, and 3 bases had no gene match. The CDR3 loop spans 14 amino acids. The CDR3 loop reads CSVGQGVSGNTIYF. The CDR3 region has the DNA TGCAGCGTTGGACAGGGCGTCTCTGGAAACACCATATATTTT.

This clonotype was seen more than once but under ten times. The CDR3 here is CASSLETGGNQQETQYF. The CDR3 DNA is TGTGCCAGCAGCTTGGAAACAGGGGGTAACCAACAAGAGACCCAGTACTTC. The rearrangement links TRBV5-6 to TRBJ2-5; 8 bases are shared with TRBD1. The ends lost 0 bases at V and 2 bases at J; junction bases unmatched: 9. The length of the CDR3 is 17 residues. CDR1 is SGHDT and CDR2 is YYEEEE in the germline V gene.

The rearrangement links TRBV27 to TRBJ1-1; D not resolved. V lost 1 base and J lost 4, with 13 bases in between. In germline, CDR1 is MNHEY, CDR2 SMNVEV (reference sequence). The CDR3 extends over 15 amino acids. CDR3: CASSLWGEEGTEAFF. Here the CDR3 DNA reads TGTGCCAGCAGTTTATGGGGTGAGGAAGGCACTGAAGCTTTCTTT.

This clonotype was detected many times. CDR3 sequence: CASSFGGNRPDTQYF. The CDR3 DNA is TGTGCCAGCAGTTTTGGGGGTAATCGACCAGATACGCAGTATTTT. The chain employs TRBV12-3 or TRBV12-4 and TRBJ2-3; D tentatively reads TRBD1 or TRBD2 (5 bases each). The CDR3 spans 15 residues. The germline V and J ends were trimmed by 3 bases and 4 bases, with 14 bases remaining between them.

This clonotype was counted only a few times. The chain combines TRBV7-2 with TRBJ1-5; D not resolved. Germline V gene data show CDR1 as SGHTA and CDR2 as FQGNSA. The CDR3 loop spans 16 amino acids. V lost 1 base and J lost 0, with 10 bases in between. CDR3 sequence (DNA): TGTGCCAGCAGCTTAGAATCCGGATATAGCAATCAGCCCCAGCATTTT. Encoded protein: CASSLESGYSNQPQHF.

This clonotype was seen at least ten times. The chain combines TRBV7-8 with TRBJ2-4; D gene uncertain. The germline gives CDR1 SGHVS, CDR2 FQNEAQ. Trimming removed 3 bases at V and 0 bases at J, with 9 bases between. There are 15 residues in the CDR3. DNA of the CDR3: TGTGCCAGCAGCTTGAAACTTATAGCCAAAAACATTCAGTACTTC. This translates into CASSLKLIAKNIQYF.

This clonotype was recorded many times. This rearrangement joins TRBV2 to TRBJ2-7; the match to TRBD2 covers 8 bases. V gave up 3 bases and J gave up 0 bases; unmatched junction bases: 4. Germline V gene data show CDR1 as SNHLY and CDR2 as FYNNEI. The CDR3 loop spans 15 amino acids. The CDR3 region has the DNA TGTGCCAGCAGTGATAGCGGGGCGAGCTCCTACGAGCAGTACTTC. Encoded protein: CASSDSGASSYEQYF.

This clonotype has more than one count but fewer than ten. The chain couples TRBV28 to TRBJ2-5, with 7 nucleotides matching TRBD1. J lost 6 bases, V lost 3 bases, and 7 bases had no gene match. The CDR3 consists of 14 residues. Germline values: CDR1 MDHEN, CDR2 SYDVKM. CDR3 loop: CASSLNRGAKTQYF. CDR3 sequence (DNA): TGTGCCAGCAGTTTGAACAGGGGCGCGAAGACCCAGTACTTC.

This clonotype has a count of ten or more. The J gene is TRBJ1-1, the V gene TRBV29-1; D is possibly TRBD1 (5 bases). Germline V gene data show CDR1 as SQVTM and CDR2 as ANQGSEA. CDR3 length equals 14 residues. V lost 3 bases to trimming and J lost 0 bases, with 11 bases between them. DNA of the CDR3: TGCAGCGTTGAGAAGGCAGGGCTGAACACTGAAGCTTTCTTT. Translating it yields CSVEKAGLNTEAFF.

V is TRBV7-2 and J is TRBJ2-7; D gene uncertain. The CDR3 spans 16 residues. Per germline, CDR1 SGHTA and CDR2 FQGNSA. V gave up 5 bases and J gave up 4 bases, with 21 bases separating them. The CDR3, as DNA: TGTGCCAGCAGCCCTGGGTCGGCTGATGTATCTTACGAGCAGTACTTC. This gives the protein CASSPGSADVSYEQYF.

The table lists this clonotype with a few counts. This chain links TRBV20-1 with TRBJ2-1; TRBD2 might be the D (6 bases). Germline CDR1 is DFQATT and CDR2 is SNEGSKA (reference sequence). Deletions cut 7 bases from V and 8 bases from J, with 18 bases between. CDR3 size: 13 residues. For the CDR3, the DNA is TGCAGTGTGGAGGGGTCGAGTGAGCATGAGCAGTTCTTC. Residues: CSVEGSSEHEQFF.